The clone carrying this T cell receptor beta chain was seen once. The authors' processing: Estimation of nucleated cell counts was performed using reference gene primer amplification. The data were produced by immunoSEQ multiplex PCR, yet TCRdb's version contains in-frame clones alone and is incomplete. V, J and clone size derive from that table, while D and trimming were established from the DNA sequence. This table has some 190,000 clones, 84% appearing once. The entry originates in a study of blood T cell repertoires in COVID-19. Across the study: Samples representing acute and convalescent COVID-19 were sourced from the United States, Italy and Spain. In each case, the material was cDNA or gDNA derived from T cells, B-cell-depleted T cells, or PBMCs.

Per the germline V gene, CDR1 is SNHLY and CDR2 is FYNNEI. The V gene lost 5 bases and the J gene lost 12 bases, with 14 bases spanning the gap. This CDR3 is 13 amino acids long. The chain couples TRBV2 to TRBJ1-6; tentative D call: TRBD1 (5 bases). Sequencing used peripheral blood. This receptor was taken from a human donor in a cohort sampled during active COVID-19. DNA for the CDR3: TGTGCCAGCAGTCTACTTAGAGACAGACCCCTCCACTTT. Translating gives CASSLLRDRPLHF. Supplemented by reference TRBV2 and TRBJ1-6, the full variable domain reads EPEVTQTPSHQVTQMGQEVILRCVPISNHLYFYWYRQILGQKVEFLVSFYNNEISEKSEIFDDQFSVERPDGSNFTLKIRSTKLEDSAMYFCASSLLRDRPLHFGNGTRLTVT.